These 25 T cell receptor beta chains originate from one sample sequenced in a study of T-cell memory formation after mild COVID-19. MiXCR was run by TCRdb on the 5' RACE reads, yielding one entry per CDR3 protein. The repertoire includes fewer than 700,000 distinct CDR3 sequences, 20% to 25% of them detected once, and about 8.2% sits in the top ten. What was sequenced was PBMCs or a T cell subset sorted from them (not recorded which). Receptors were obtained from an adult woman who had mild COVID-19 (a few samples of this study predate the infection). Cell type and time point are not known.

The table lists this clonotype with a few counts. The chain recombines TRBV29-1 with TRBJ1-5; TRBD1 matches at 7 bases. Germline V lookup: CDR1 SQVTM, CDR2 ANQGSEA. The CDR3 runs 13 residues. Trimming took 5 bases from V and 4 from J; bases not matched to a gene: 5. The CDR3 DNA reads as TGCAGCGTTTCAGACAGGGTAAATCAGCCCCAGCATTTT. Translation: CSVSDRVNQPQHF.

This chain links TRBV25-1 with TRBJ2-1; no definite D call. Germline CDR1 is MGHDK and CDR2 is SYGVNS. The CDR3 sequence is 13 residues long. V was cut by 0 bases and J by 7 bases, with 7 bases left in between. The chain's CDR3 is CASSEYSRNEQFF. The CDR3 nucleotides read TGTGCCAGCAGTGAATATAGCAGGAATGAGCAGTTCTTC.

This chain links TRBV7-8 with TRBJ2-3, with D maybe TRBD2 (6 bases). V dropped 3 bases and J dropped 4 bases, with 11 bases sitting between them. Germline loops: CDR1 SGHVS, CDR2 FQNEAQ. This CDR3 has 14 amino acids. DNA for the CDR3: TGTGCCAGCAGCTTCTGGGGGAGGCCAGATACGCAGTATTTT. This gives the protein CASSFWGRPDTQYF.

The J gene is TRBJ2-7, the V gene TRBV2, with a tentative D call TRBD1 (5 bases). In germline, CDR1 is SNHLY, CDR2 FYNNEI. This CDR3 comprises 16 residues. Trimming took 2 bases from V and 4 from J, leaving 18 bases between them. CDR3 protein: CASSEWGPTNYYEQYF. CDR3 in DNA: TGTGCCAGCAGTGAATGGGGCCCAACTAACTATTACGAGCAGTACTTC.

This clonotype was counted many times. The V gene is TRBV20-1, the J gene TRBJ1-5; TRBD1 is a possible D gene (5 bases). Germline CDR1 DFQATT, CDR2 SNEGSKA (reference sequence). This CDR3 is built from 14 residues. V was trimmed by 5 bases and J by 0 bases, leaving 11 bases between them. The CDR3 here is CSAGTGDSNQPQHF. As DNA, the CDR3 is TGCAGTGCTGGTACGGGGGATAGCAATCAGCCCCAGCATTTT.

In DNA, the CDR3 is TGTGCCAGCAGTGAACTCTCTACGCAGTATTTT. Its translation is CASSELSTQYF. The J gene is TRBJ2-3, the V gene TRBV6-4; no firm D call. The germline gives CDR1 MRHNA, CDR2 SNTAGT. This CDR3 has 11 residues. Trimming left V 3 bases short and J 8 bases short, with 6 bases between.

A few counts support this clonotype. V usage is TRBV7-9 and J usage is TRBJ2-3; D gene ambiguous. V shed 2 bases and J shed 2 bases, with 8 bases lying between them. The CDR3 loop spans 14 amino acids. Germline V gives CDR1 SEHNR, CDR2 FQNEAQ (reference sequence). The CDR3 reads CASSLNRDTDTQYF. Here the CDR3 DNA reads TGTGCCAGCAGCTTAAATAGGGACACAGATACGCAGTATTTT.

This clonotype was observed at least ten times. This sequence joins TRBV7-8 and TRBJ1-1, with D possibly being TRBD1 (5 bases). There are 14 residues in the CDR3. From germline, CDR1 is SGHVS and CDR2 FQNEAQ. V was cut by 5 bases and J by 1 base, with 11 bases left in between. The CDR3: CASSIGTANTEAFF. DNA of the CDR3: TGTGCCAGCAGCATTGGGACCGCGAACACTGAAGCTTTCTTT.

The rearrangement uses TRBV3-1 and TRBJ1-1; weak D call: TRBD1 (5 bases). The CDR3 is 13 residues long. With 3 bases removed from V and 6 bases from J, the gap between germline ends came to 11 bases. Germline CDR1 reads LGHDT; CDR2 reads YNNKEL (reference sequence). CDR3 sequence reads: CASSHPDRAEAFF. The CDR3 DNA reads as TGTGCCAGCAGCCACCCTGACAGAGCTGAAGCTTTCTTT.

This chain joins TRBV27 and TRBJ2-7; 12 nucleotides line up with TRBD2. The CDR3 has 15 residues. Unmatched junction bases numbered 7, after V lost 6 bases and J lost 4 bases. Germline values: CDR1 MNHEY, CDR2 SMNVEV (reference sequence). CDR3 region: CASSSSSGGEYEQYF. In DNA, the CDR3 is TGTGCCAGCAGCTCGTCTAGCGGGGGGGAGTACGAGCAGTACTTC.

The chain combines TRBV7-2 with TRBJ2-5; D ambiguous. The CDR3 is made up of 14 amino acids. Trimming removed 2 bases at V and 3 bases at J, with 10 bases between. The germline V gene encodes CDR1 SGHTA and CDR2 FQGNSA. The CDR3 here is CASSLSFGKETQYF. In nucleotides, the CDR3 is TGTGCCAGCAGCTTATCCTTCGGCAAAGAGACCCAGTACTTC.

This clonotype has just a few counts. V is TRBV5-6 and J is TRBJ2-7, with D tentatively TRBD1 (6 bases). The ends were cut back, 0 bases at V and 7 bases at J, with 20 bases in the middle. The CDR3 is made up of 16 amino acids. CDR1 and CDR2 from the germline V gene are SGHDT and YYEEEE. CDR3 bases: TGTGCCAGCAGCTTGGGGCAGGGGATGGGACGAGGGGAGCAGTACTTC. It yields the protein CASSLGQGMGRGEQYF.

J is TRBJ1-2 and V is TRBV10-3; D unresolved. Trimming pared 0 bases from V and 8 bases from J, leaving 13 bases between. Germline V lookup: CDR1 ENHRY, CDR2 SYGVKD. This CDR3 contains 14 residues. CDR3 region: CAISESPREGGYTF. In DNA form, the CDR3 reads TGTGCCATCAGTGAGTCGCCTAGGGAAGGCGGCTACACCTTC.

In its sample, this clonotype was seen a few times. This chain uses TRBV5-1 with TRBJ2-2; maybe TRBD2 (6 bases). V was cut by 0 bases and J by 1 base, with 10 bases left in between. CDR1 and CDR2 (germline): SGHRS, YFSETQ. The CDR3 sequence is 16 residues long. The chain's CDR3 is CASSLVEGLNTGELFF. The CDR3 DNA sequence: TGCGCCAGCAGCTTGGTGGAGGGTCTGAACACCGGGGAGCTGTTTTTT.

The chain recombines TRBV11-2 with TRBJ1-6; maybe TRBD1 (6 bases). The CDR3 extends over 15 amino acids. Trimming stripped 5 bases from V and 9 bases from J, with 17 bases between. Per germline, CDR1 SGHAT and CDR2 FQNNGV. The CDR3 DNA reads as TGTGCCAGCAGCCCGCTGACAGGACCCGGTTCACCCCTCCACTTT. Its protein is CASSPLTGPGSPLHF.

This clonotype was detected once. This rearrangement joins TRBV3-1 to TRBJ1-6, with 8 bases fitting TRBD1. The CDR3 length is 16 residues. The V gene end was trimmed by 0 bases and the J gene end by 6 bases; junction bases not matched to a gene: 4. The germline V gene has CDR1 LGHDT and CDR2 YNNKEL (reference sequence). The CDR3 bases are TGTGCCAGCAGCCAAGATCCCGGACAGGGTAATTCACCCCTCCACTTT. Translating it yields CASSQDPGQGNSPLHF.

This clonotype has just a few counts. V usage is TRBV4-1 and J usage is TRBJ1-1, with D perhaps matching TRBD1 (5 bases). Germline CDR1 and CDR2: MGHRA and YSYEKL. The CDR3 is made up of 16 amino acids. V gave up 1 base and J gave up 2 bases, with 14 bases separating them. The CDR3 is CASSQGVGRTNTEAFF. CDR3 nucleotides: TGCGCCAGCAGCCAAGGGGTTGGCAGGACAAACACTGAAGCTTTCTTT.

The CDR3 sequence is CSASKAGGLSSDEQFF. The CDR3 nucleotides read TGCAGTGCTTCCAAAGCGGGGGGCCTGTCGAGTGATGAGCAGTTCTTC. The V and J genes are TRBV20-1 and TRBJ2-1; TRBD2 matches at 9 bases. The germline V gene encodes CDR1 DFQATT and CDR2 SNEGSKA (reference sequence). Unmatched junction bases numbered 16, after V lost 5 bases and J lost 8 bases. This CDR3 contains 16 residues.

The chain combines TRBV4-3 with TRBJ2-1, with 7 bases matching TRBD2. Germline values: CDR1 LGHNA, CDR2 YSLEER. This CDR3 region has 15 residues. Trimming cost V 1 base and J 5 bases; bases outside gene matches: 5. CDR3 in amino acids: CASSQGGGGDNEQFF. The CDR3 DNA follows: TGCGCCAGCAGCCAAGGTGGTGGGGGGGACAATGAGCAGTTCTTC.

There are a few counts of this clonotype. V gene TRBV11-2 combines with J gene TRBJ2-1; D gene ambiguous. The CDR3 consists of 17 residues. Looked up from germline, CDR1 is SGHAT and CDR2 is FQNNGV. V lost 0 bases and J lost 2, with 14 bases in between. The CDR3 DNA sequence: TGTGCCAGCAGCTTAGAGTCTCTCGTTCGGGCCTACAATGAGCAGTTCTTC. This translates into CASSLESLVRAYNEQFF.

There are a few counts of this clonotype. The chain combines TRBV5-1 with TRBJ1-1, with 7 bases fitting TRBD1. Trimming cost V 1 base and J 5 bases; bases outside gene matches: 14. Per germline, CDR1 SGHRS and CDR2 YFSETQ. This CDR3 spans 17 amino acids. This CDR3 is CASSLSIVGQGGTEAFF. CDR3 nucleotides: TGCGCCAGCAGCTTGAGCATAGTCGGTCAGGGGGGGACTGAAGCTTTCTTT.

The V call is TRBV4-1, the J call TRBJ2-7; no firm D call. The CDR3 spans 15 residues. Trimming removed 4 bases from V and 3 bases from J, with 16 bases in between. CDR1 is MGHRA and CDR2 is YSYEKL in the germline V gene. CDR3 bases: TGCGCCAGCAGCCGAGGTGGGCTCACCTTCTACGAGCAGTACTTC. This gives the protein CASSRGGLTFYEQYF.

Only a few counts were recorded for this clonotype. This chain links TRBV20-1 with TRBJ2-1; TRBD2 is a possible D gene (6 bases). The CDR3 is 15 residues long. Germline V gene sequence: CDR1 DFQATT, CDR2 SNEGSKA (reference sequence). V was pared by 3 bases and J by 0 bases, with 12 bases between. The CDR3 sequence is CSASSGRSSYNEQFF. The DNA for the CDR3 is TGCAGTGCTAGTAGTGGGAGGAGCTCCTACAATGAGCAGTTCTTC.

This clonotype has a handful of counts. The chain has TRBV12-3 or TRBV12-4 and TRBJ2-3, with 10 bases matching TRBD2. J gave up 9 bases and V 2 bases, and 5 bases lay outside the gene matches. This CDR3 has 14 residues. This CDR3 is CASSLLAGERTQYF. The CDR3 DNA is TGTGCCAGCAGTTTACTAGCGGGGGAGCGGACGCAGTATTTT.

This clonotype was seen only once. Here the CDR3 reads CASSYGQGGGAEQYF. The CDR3 DNA is TGTGCCAGCAGTTACGGCCAAGGAGGGGGCGCCGAGCAGTACTTC. This chain links TRBV6-2 or TRBV6-3 with TRBJ2-7, with a weak D call TRBD1 (7 bases). Germline CDR1 is MNHEY and CDR2 is SVGEGT. The V gene lost 2 bases and the J gene lost 6 bases, with 17 bases spanning the gap. CDR3 length: 15 amino acids.